The 17 T cell receptor beta chains below were found in one sample sequenced in a study of CD8 T cells in ankylosing spondylitis. TCRdb used MiXCR to reprocess the 5' RACE reads, holding one entry per CDR3 protein. The table has roughly 190,000 distinct CDR3 sequences, around 13% seen once. The sequencing sample was made of blood, either unsorted or a sorted T cell fraction (not recorded which). The receptors stem from a male donor with ankylosing spondylitis or in good health (not recorded which).

V is TRBV7-6 and J is TRBJ2-7, with D tentatively TRBD1 (5 bases). Germline V lookup: CDR1 SGHVS, CDR2 FNYEAQ. CDR3 length equals 14 residues. Trimming took off 1 base at V and 2 bases at J, with 9 bases between the two ends. CDR3 coding DNA: TGTGCCAGCAGCTTAGATTTGGGGCCCTACGAGCAGTACTTC. Protein: CASSLDLGPYEQYF.

The CDR3 DNA follows: TGTGCTAGTGGTTTGGGCGGACTAGCGGGAATTCCAGATACGCAGTATTTT. Amino acids: CASGLGGLAGIPDTQYF. V and J are TRBV12-5 and TRBJ2-3; TRBD2 matches at 12 bases. The germline V gene encodes CDR1 LGHNT and CDR2 FRNRAP. Losses at the gene ends were 1 base for V and 4 bases for J; bases not matched to a gene: 6. The length of the CDR3 is 17 residues.

This clonotype was seen a few times. The rearrangement uses TRBV3-1 and TRBJ1-2; 7 bases match TRBD1. This CDR3 has 15 amino acids. Trimming at V came to 0 bases and at J to 7 bases, leaving 8 bases not matched to a gene. In germline, CDR1 is LGHDT, CDR2 YNNKEL (reference sequence). The CDR3 is CASSQEIGGGGGYTF. The CDR3, as DNA: TGTGCCAGCAGCCAAGAAATAGGAGGGGGCGGTGGCTACACCTTC.

This clonotype was counted at least ten times. This chain joins TRBV12-3 or TRBV12-4 and TRBJ2-7; D unclear. Between the trimmed V and J ends, which lost 6 bases and 0 bases, there was a span of 6 bases. This CDR3 contains 12 residues. The CDR3: CASSQSSYEQYF. The CDR3 region has the DNA TGTGCCAGCAGCCAGAGCTCCTACGAGCAGTACTTC.

The chain recombines TRBV4-2 with TRBJ2-7; 8 nucleotides match TRBD2. Germline loops: CDR1 LGHNA, CDR2 YNFKEQ. The CDR3 runs 12 residues. V lost 9 bases and J lost 3; bases outside the gene matches: 4. The CDR3 sequence is CASSGTHYEQYF. CDR3 sequence (DNA): TGTGCCAGTAGCGGGACTCACTACGAGCAGTACTTC.

The J gene is TRBJ2-7, the V gene TRBV5-1; D remains ambiguous. Trimming shortened V by 4 bases and J by 4 bases, and 12 bases separated the two germline ends. Germline V gene sequence: CDR1 SGHRS, CDR2 YFSETQ. The CDR3 has 13 residues. Written as DNA, the CDR3 is TGCGCCAGCAGCCTGGGGATGGGGTACGAGCAGTACTTC. Its translation: CASSLGMGYEQYF.

The chain couples TRBV6-4 to TRBJ2-3, with D possibly TRBD2 on 6 matching bases. Per germline, CDR1 MRHNA and CDR2 SNTAGT. V was cut by 2 bases and J by 1 base, with 10 bases left in between. The CDR3 extends over 15 amino acids. The CDR3 reads CASSDKGEGTDTQYF. CDR3 nucleotides: TGTGCCAGCAGTGACAAAGGGGAGGGCACAGATACGCAGTATTTT.

The genes are TRBV30 and TRBJ2-3; 10 nucleotides match TRBD2. CDR1 and CDR2 (germline): GTSNPN, SVGIG (reference sequence). CDR3 length equals 14 residues. V lost 2 bases to trimming and J lost 6 bases; unmatched junction nucleotides: 5. This CDR3 is CAWSRTSGRDTQYF. CDR3 nucleotide sequence: TGTGCCTGGAGTAGGACTAGCGGCCGTGATACGCAGTATTTT.

The chain employs TRBV14 and TRBJ2-3; TRBD1 matches at 10 bases. Looked up from germline, CDR1 is SGHDN and CDR2 is FVKESK. Unmatched junction bases numbered 4, after V lost 5 bases and J lost 2 bases. There are 15 residues in the CDR3. The CDR3: CASSFDRGPTDTQYF. The CDR3 coding sequence is TGTGCCAGCAGCTTCGACAGGGGGCCCACAGATACGCAGTATTTT.

There are many counts of this clonotype. V and J are TRBV20-1 and TRBJ2-3; no clear D. V lost 3 bases and J lost 0, with 10 bases in between. The CDR3 runs to 14 residues. From germline, CDR1 is DFQATT and CDR2 SNEGSKA (reference sequence). This CDR3 is CSASSASSTDTQYF. For the CDR3, the DNA is TGCAGTGCTAGTTCAGCGTCTAGCACAGATACGCAGTATTTT.

This clonotype was seen more than once but under ten times. V is TRBV5-4 and J is TRBJ2-2, with D perhaps being TRBD1 or TRBD2 (5 bases each). Trimming pared 3 bases from V and 1 base from J, leaving 13 bases between. Looked up from germline, CDR1 is SGHNT and CDR2 is YYREEE (reference sequence). The CDR3 contains 16 residues. The CDR3 is CASSSDPGGNTGELFF. The CDR3 region has the DNA TGTGCCAGCAGCTCCGACCCTGGGGGGAACACCGGGGAGCTGTTTTTT.

This clonotype showed up many times. The rearrangement links TRBV7-2 to TRBJ2-1; a possible D gene is TRBD1 (6 bases). The CDR3 is 15 amino acids. Germline V gene lookup returns CDR1 SGHTA and CDR2 FQGNSA. Trimming left V 7 bases short and J 0 bases short, with 13 bases between. The CDR3: CASTGDRSSYNEQFF. CDR3 in DNA: TGTGCCAGCACCGGAGACAGGAGCTCCTACAATGAGCAGTTCTTC.

The chain couples TRBV4-1 to TRBJ1-2, with 7 bases aligning to TRBD1. CDR3 length: 14 residues. Germline CDR1 reads MGHRA; CDR2 reads YSYEKL. V was pared by 0 bases and J by 6 bases, with 4 bases of the junction left unmatched. The CDR3 DNA reads TGCGCCAGCAGCCAAGAAGGACAGGCCAATGGCTACACCTTC. Translating it yields CASSQEGQANGYTF.

This clonotype was recorded a few times. This rearrangement joins TRBV19 to TRBJ1-2; D gene ambiguous. Germline values: CDR1 LNHDA, CDR2 SQIVND (reference sequence). The CDR3 extends over 12 amino acids. Trimming stripped 9 bases from V and 0 bases from J, with 8 bases between. DNA for the CDR3: TGTGCCAGCACGACATCTAACTATGGCTACACCTTC. Its protein is CASTTSNYGYTF.

The chain employs TRBV12-3 or TRBV12-4 and TRBJ1-1; D is possibly TRBD1 (6 bases). The CDR3 is 13 amino acids. V was shortened by 6 bases and J by 4 bases, with 12 bases between the two germline ends. DNA of the CDR3: TGTGCCAGCAGCCCTACAGGGAGCACTGAAGCTTTCTTT. It is translated as CASSPTGSTEAFF.

This clonotype appeared a few times. V and J are TRBV4-1 and TRBJ1-1; tentatively, D is TRBD1 (6 bases). V was trimmed by 0 bases and J by 0 bases, leaving 11 bases between them. This CDR3 contains 16 residues. Germline V gives CDR1 MGHRA, CDR2 YSYEKL. CDR3 amino acids: CASSQDLRTVNTEAFF. The CDR3 DNA is TGCGCCAGCAGCCAAGATCTTAGGACAGTGAACACTGAAGCTTTCTTT.

This clonotype was seen only a few times. The chain employs TRBV20-1 and TRBJ2-2, with D maybe TRBD2 (5 bases). With 3 bases removed from V and 4 bases from J, the gap between germline ends came to 12 bases. Germline lookup yields CDR1 DFQATT and CDR2 SNEGSKA (reference sequence). This CDR3 spans 14 amino acids. The CDR3, as DNA: TGCAGTGCTAGTCCGGGGAAACGCACCGGGGAGCTGTTTTTT. It specifies CSASPGKRTGELFF.